These 9 T cell receptor beta chains share one sample of origin, sequenced in a study of CD8 T cells in ankylosing spondylitis (dated by TCRdb to 2017 to 2019). Libraries were prepared through 5' RACE. TCRdb names Illumina HiSeq 2500 as the instrument used. TCRdb handled the public reads itself, with Q25 trimming in fastp and clone calling in MiXCR, and kept productive beta chains. Each record represents a unique CDR3 protein, reported with the most common genes and DNA among its rows. This sample has 250,000 to 400,000 distinct CDR3 sequences in its table, and 11% of those were observed once. Of the sample, 9.1% is held by the ten largest clones. The sequenced material came from blood, either unsorted or a sorted T cell fraction (not recorded which). Receptors were obtained from a female donor with ankylosing spondylitis or in good health (not recorded which).

As to this clonotype: This may stem from a read error, because a much larger clone lies one nucleotide away. In nucleotides, the CDR3 is TGTGCCATCAAGAGACGCCCCAAAGAGACCCAGTACTTC. This gives the protein CAIKRRPKETQYF. V and J are TRBV10-3 and TRBJ2-5; D remains unclear. Germline CDR1 ENHRY, CDR2 SYGVKD. This CDR3 has 13 amino acids. V was trimmed by 7 bases and J by 3 bases, leaving 12 bases between them.

This clonotype was counted many times. J is TRBJ2-2 and V is TRBV11-2; D gene uncertain. The germline V gene has CDR1 SGHAT and CDR2 FQNNGV. This CDR3 has 14 amino acids. V was cut by 7 bases and J by 2 bases, with 11 bases left in between. CDR3 region: CASKAVRNTGELFF. As DNA, the CDR3 is TGTGCCAGCAAGGCGGTTAGAAACACCGGGGAGCTGTTTTTT.

This clonotype occurred many times. The rearrangement joins TRBV7-9 to TRBJ2-1; 7 bases are a match to TRBD2. The V segment lost 6 bases and the J segment 3 bases; nucleotides outside the gene matches: 8. CDR1 and CDR2 from the germline V gene are SEHNR and FQNEAQ (reference sequence). The CDR3 sequence is 15 residues long. The CDR3 region is CASRLLTGGYNEQFF. Here the CDR3 DNA reads TGTGCCAGCAGACTACTAACGGGGGGCTACAATGAGCAGTTCTTC. The full variable domain, in which reference TRBV7-9 and TRBJ2-1 provide the parts outside the CDR3, is DTGVSQNPRHKITKRGQNVTFRCDPISEHNRLYWYRQTLGQGPEFLTYFQNEAQLEKSRLLSDRFSAERPKGSFSTLEIQRTEQGDSAMYLCASRLLTGGYNEQFFGPGTRLTVL.

This clonotype was seen at least ten times. This chain connects TRBV29-1 to TRBJ2-5; TRBD2 aligns across 13 bases. The germline V gene has CDR1 SQVTM and CDR2 ANQGSEA. J was trimmed by 2 bases and V by 4 bases; bases with no gene match: 4. The CDR3 has 15 amino acids. This chain's CDR3 is CSVVGLAGSQETQYF. DNA for the CDR3: TGCAGCGTTGTGGGACTAGCGGGATCTCAAGAGACCCAGTACTTC.

The CDR3 DNA is TGTGCCAGCAGCCCAGGGGTTTCGACCTACGAGCAGTACTTC. Its protein is CASSPGVSTYEQYF. The rearrangement uses TRBV7-2 and TRBJ2-7, with TRBD1 as a possible D gene (6 bases). This CDR3 spans 14 amino acids. Looked up from germline, CDR1 is SGHTA and CDR2 is FQGNSA. V dropped 5 bases and J dropped 2 bases, with 13 bases sitting between them.

This clonotype was detected ten times or more. The J gene is TRBJ2-1, the V gene TRBV24-1, with D unclear. Germline CDR1 is KGHDR and CDR2 is SFDVKD. V was clipped by 2 bases and J by 10 bases, with 11 bases between them. The CDR3 has 13 amino acids. CDR3 sequence: CATSDSDLMEQFF. As DNA, the CDR3 is TGTGCCACCAGTGATTCGGACCTTATGGAGCAGTTCTTC.

This clonotype was recorded many times. The chain couples TRBV6-1 to TRBJ1-3, with a tentative D call TRBD1 (5 bases). The CDR3 is 15 residues long. The V gene's germline CDR1 is MNHNS and CDR2 SASEGT. Trimming cost V 6 bases and J 1 base, with 13 bases left between them. In DNA, the CDR3 is TGTGCCAGCAGCTCCGCGGGGACTTCTGGAAACACCATATATTTT. This translates into CASSSAGTSGNTIYF.

In this sample, this clonotype turned up a few times. This chain links TRBV7-2 with TRBJ2-4; tentatively, D is TRBD2 (6 bases). The CDR3 has 17 residues. V shed 4 bases and J shed 3 bases, with 19 bases lying between them. CDR1 and CDR2 (germline): SGHTA, FQGNSA. The CDR3 bases are TGTGCCAGCAGCTCCCTTGCAGGGAGGTATGGCAAAAACATTCAGTACTTC. Translated: CASSSLAGRYGKNIQYF.

This clonotype was observed at least ten times. The chain employs TRBV12-3 or TRBV12-4 and TRBJ1-5; weak D call: TRBD1 (5 bases). Trimming shortened V by 4 bases and J by 6 bases, and 7 bases separated the two germline ends. The CDR3 runs 12 residues. In DNA form, the CDR3 reads TGTGCCAGCAGTTCGGGACTTCAGCCCCAGCATTTT. Amino acid sequence: CASSSGLQPQHF.